The 25 T cell receptor beta chains presented below share a single source sample, sequenced in a study of esophageal squamous cell carcinoma under preoperative chemotherapy. The time point was: before preoperative PTX-NDP chemotherapy. TCRdb reprocessed the PCR reads with MiXCR, giving one entry per CDR3 protein. Counted here are about 15,000 distinct CDR3 sequences, roughly 66% occurring once; the ten biggest clones make up around 50%. The material was obtained from a patient given preoperative chemotherapy. The receptor source for this set is a human donor with esophageal squamous cell carcinoma. The donor label of this sample is uncertain.

About this clonotype: The junction shows a germline mismatch at one end, possibly a read error. The genes are TRBV6-1 and TRBJ2-4; possible D gene TRBD2, 6 bases. The CDR3 spans 15 residues. From germline, CDR1 is MNHNS and CDR2 SASEGT. The CDR3 DNA reads as TGTGCCAGCAGACGGGGGACCCAACGTGGAAACATTCAGGACTTT. This codes for CASRRGTQRGNIQDF.

As concerns this clonotype: One end of the junction varies from germline; a read error may be responsible. The chain is built from TRBV10-3 and TRBJ2-3; D is perhaps TRBD2 (7 bases). The germline CDR1 and CDR2 sequences are ENHRY and SYGVKD. This CDR3 has 15 amino acids. In nucleotides, the CDR3 is TGTGCCGGGGGCAGAGTAGCGGGCGACACAGATACGCAGTACTTT. Its protein is CAGGRVAGDTDTQYF.

The V call is TRBV6-1, the J call TRBJ2-1; 9 nucleotides match TRBD1. Losses at the gene ends were 6 bases for V and 6 bases for J; bases not matched to a gene: 3. Germline CDR1 is MNHNS and CDR2 is SASEGT. CDR3 length equals 13 residues. CDR3 in DNA: TGTGCCAGCAGCCCGACAGGGGGCAATGAGCAGTTCTTC. It translates to CASSPTGGNEQFF.

The chain is built from TRBV6-5 and TRBJ1-6; weak D call: TRBD1 (6 bases). V was trimmed by 4 bases and J by 8 bases, leaving 9 bases between them. The length of the CDR3 is 13 residues. Looked up from germline, CDR1 is MNHEY and CDR2 is SVGAGI. CDR3 residues: CASSSGADSPLHF. The CDR3 DNA is TGTGCCAGCAGTTCGGGGGCTGATTCACCCCTCCACTTT.

Ten or more counts support this clonotype. The genes are TRBV9 and TRBJ2-3; 8 positions match TRBD2. Germline loops: CDR1 SGDLS, CDR2 YYNGEE. V shed 1 base, J shed 4 bases, and the junction held 5 bases outside the gene matches. This CDR3 is built from 15 residues. CDR3 nucleotide sequence: TGTGCCAGCAGCGTAAACGGGAGGGATCCAGATACGCAGTATTTT. It yields the protein CASSVNGRDPDTQYF.

The rearrangement uses TRBV9 and TRBJ2-2; D call uncertain. The CDR3 spans 13 residues. From germline, CDR1 is SGDLS and CDR2 YYNGEE. The V end was cut by 0 bases, the J end by 5 bases, with 5 bases between. Written as DNA, the CDR3 is TGTGCCAGCAGCGTAGGGCTTACCGGGGAGCTGTTTTTT. It translates to CASSVGLTGELFF.

The chain has TRBV27 and TRBJ2-5, with TRBD2 matching 8 bases. The CDR3 extends over 20 amino acids. The V gene end was trimmed by 6 bases and the J gene end by 0 bases; junction bases not matched to a gene: 21. Looked up from germline, CDR1 is MNHEY and CDR2 is SMNVEV (reference sequence). CDR3 sequence (DNA): TGTGCCAGCAGGAGCGGGGGCGGGGGAGTCGGGGGCGGCGACCAAGAGACCCAGTACTTC. As protein: CASRSGGGGVGGGDQETQYF.

For this clonotype: Its ends do not fully match the called genes, so a read error is possible. The gene calls are TRBV6-1 and TRBJ2-2; the match to TRBD1 covers 10 bases. CDR1 MNHNS and CDR2 SASEGT come from the germline V gene. The CDR3 covers 15 residues. CDR3 protein: CASRTGQGDTDTLYF. The CDR3 nucleotides are TGTGCCAGCAGAACCGGACAGGGGGACACCGATACGCTGTATTTT.

The V call is TRBV7-2, the J call TRBJ2-1; perhaps TRBD2 as D (6 bases). The germline gives CDR1 SGHTA, CDR2 FQGNSA. The V end lost 5 bases, the J end lost 13 bases, and 30 bases lay between the germline ends. The CDR3 has 17 amino acids. Written as DNA, the CDR3 is TGTGCCAGCAGCATCGACGCTGCTGCGGGAAGGCGAGAGACCCAGTTCTTC. Its translation: CASSIDAAAGRRETQFF.

With regard to this clonotype: Relative to the germline gene, one junction end is altered; a read error may explain this. The rearrangement uses TRBV10-3 and TRBJ2-3; TRBD2 agrees at 7 bases. The CDR3 sequence is 15 residues long. Germline-derived CDR1 and CDR2 are ENHRY and SYGVKD. CDR3 DNA sequence: TGTGCCGGGGGGGATGGGTGGGGCGGCCCAGAGACGCAGTATTTC. This sequence encodes CAGGDGWGGPETQYF.

With regard to this clonotype: One junction end disagrees with the germline gene, perhaps due to a read error. The V call is TRBV6-1, the J call TRBJ2-3; TRBD1 or TRBD2 may be the D gene (6 bases each). The CDR3 is 16 amino acids. CDR1 MNHNS and CDR2 SASEGT come from the germline V gene. The CDR3 sequence: CASRALGGTGTDTQYF. Written as DNA, the CDR3 is TGTGCCAGCAGGGCCCTAGGGGGGACTGGCACAGATACCCAGTATTTT.

Worth noting for this clonotype: Since a much larger clone is just one base distant, this may be a read error. The rearrangement joins TRBV7-2 to TRBJ2-5; D remains ambiguous. Germline CDR1 reads SGHTA; CDR2 reads FQGNSA. This CDR3 is 16 amino acids long. With 2 bases removed from V and 11 bases from J, the gap between germline ends came to 24 bases. Written as DNA, the CDR3 is TGTGCCAGCAGCTTATTTCGGACGAGGTCCTACAATGAGCAGTACTTC. It yields the protein CASSLFRTRSYNEQYF.

With regard to this clonotype: A much larger clone differs from this one at a single base, so this may be a read error. The conserved closing phenylalanine or tryptophan is absent in this CDR3, likely reflecting a read error. This sequence joins TRBV11-2 and TRBJ2-1; D is uncertain. The germline gives CDR1 SGHAT, CDR2 FQNNGV. The germline V and J ends were trimmed by 3 bases and 8 bases, with 8 bases remaining between them. CDR3 length: 12 amino acids. CDR3 in DNA: TGTGCCAGCAGCTTTAAGGTCGATGAGCAGTTCTTA. Translation: CASSFKVDEQFL.

The chain joins TRBV6-5 to TRBJ2-3, with 7 bases fitting TRBD2. J lost 0 bases, V lost 2 bases, and 2 bases had no gene match. Germline values: CDR1 MNHEY, CDR2 SVGAGI. The CDR3 totals 15 residues. The CDR3 sequence: CASSYGGGSTDTQYF. CDR3 coding DNA: TGTGCCAGCAGTTACGGGGGGGGAAGCACAGATACGCAGTATTTT.

The rearrangement uses TRBV6-1 and TRBJ2-1; no firm D call. Looked up from germline, CDR1 is MNHNS and CDR2 is SASEGT. The CDR3 extends over 13 amino acids. Trimming stripped 4 bases from V and 10 bases from J, with 14 bases between. CDR3 region: CASSVSESYEQFF. DNA of the CDR3: TGTGCCAGCAGTGTATCGGAATCCTACGAGCAGTTCTTC.

For this clonotype: A read error may produce the germline difference seen at one junction end. The rearrangement joins TRBV6-1 to TRBJ1-5; D unclear. Germline V gene data show CDR1 as MNHNS and CDR2 as SASEGT. This CDR3 has 13 residues. This CDR3 is CASSADGNQPHHF. In DNA, the CDR3 is TGTGCCAGCAGTGCAGACGGCAATCAGCCCCACCACTTT.

On this clonotype: Relative to the germline gene, one junction end is altered; a read error may explain this. The chain recombines TRBV6-1 with TRBJ2-3; possible D gene TRBD2, 7 bases. CDR1 and CDR2 (germline): MNHNS, SASEGT. The CDR3 is made up of 16 amino acids. The CDR3 loop is CASSRNEGGGKNTQYF. The CDR3 DNA follows: TGTGCCAGCAGTCGCAACGAGGGGGGAGGGAAAAACACGCAGTACTTT.

This clonotype was counted only a few times. J is TRBJ2-3 and V is TRBV6-4; D not certain. The length of the CDR3 is 12 residues. Germline CDR1 MRHNA, CDR2 SNTAGT. Deletions cut 4 bases from V and 5 bases from J, with 7 bases between. The chain's CDR3 is CASSGSGDTQYF. CDR3 coding DNA: TGTGCCAGCAGTGGTTCGGGAGATACGCAGTATTTT.

With regard to this clonotype: The junction does not match germline at one end; this may be a read error. This rearrangement joins TRBV7-2 to TRBJ2-3; a possible D gene is TRBD2 (6 bases). This CDR3 is 13 amino acids long. CDR1 is SGHTA, CDR2 FQGNSA, per germline. The CDR3 region is CATGPGDRDTQYF. For the CDR3, the DNA is TGTGCCACGGGGCCGGGAGACAGAGATACGCAGTATTTC. The entire variable domain, with the rest obtained from reference TRBV7-2 and TRBJ2-3, is as follows: GAGVSQSPSNKVTEKGKDVELRCDPISGHTALYWYRQSLGQGLEFLIYFQGNSAPDKSGLPSDRFSAERTGGSVSTLTIQRTQQEDSAVYLCATGPGDRDTQYFGPGTRLTVL.

In DNA form, the CDR3 reads TGTGCCAGCAGTTACTCGGGGGGACAGGGATACAATGAGCAGTTCTTC. Its protein product is CASSYSGGQGYNEQFF. The chain couples TRBV6-5 to TRBJ2-1; 9 nucleotides match TRBD1. The junction had 4 bases not matched to a gene; V was cut back by 0 bases and J by 4 bases. CDR3 size: 16 residues. The germline gives CDR1 MNHEY, CDR2 SVGAGI.

This clonotype was detected a few times. CDR3 in amino acids: CASSRTGASGYNEQFF. The CDR3 nucleotides are TGTGCCAGCAGTCGAACGGGGGCTAGCGGTTACAATGAGCAGTTCTTC. V usage is TRBV6-1 and J usage is TRBJ2-1, with D perhaps matching TRBD2 (7 bases). The germline V and J ends were trimmed by 5 bases and 4 bases, with 18 bases remaining between them. The germline V gene has CDR1 MNHNS and CDR2 SASEGT. The CDR3 spans 16 residues.

This clonotype was counted only a few times. The genes are TRBV6-1 and TRBJ1-1, with D perhaps matching TRBD1 (6 bases). In germline, CDR1 is MNHNS, CDR2 SASEGT. The CDR3 consists of 16 residues. Trimming took 6 bases from V and 4 from J, leaving 21 bases between them. The CDR3 DNA follows: TGTGCCAGCAGGCAGCGGGGGGGCGCGGGGGGCACTGAAGCTTTCTTT. Amino acids: CASRQRGGAGGTEAFF.

In the case of this clonotype: The CDR3 does not close with the conserved phenylalanine or tryptophan, likely indicating a read error. The DNA is left out, because the CDR3 cannot be placed on it with certainty; the CDR3 is given as TCRdb lists it. The J gene is TRBJ2-1, the V gene TRBV16; the table's D gene call, TRBD1, was not cross checked with the DNA. The germline V gene encodes CDR1 KGHSY and CDR2 FQNENV. 14 amino acids form the CDR3, both terminal residues included. The CDR3 sequence: CFFSTWFLYLSSVS.

Details on this clonotype: At one end, the junction sequence differs from germline, possibly due to a read error. This chain connects TRBV12-3 or TRBV12-4 to TRBJ2-5; the match to TRBD2 covers 12 bases. The CDR3 totals 17 residues. The CDR3 region has the DNA TGTGCCAGCAGTCTAGCGGGAGGGCCGAGTCGTGAAGAGACCCAGTACTTC. Its translation is CASSLAGGPSREETQYF.

This clonotype was detected only a few times. The junction and the germline gene differ at one end; a read error may be behind it. CDR3 region: CSARRAGPTVNF. The CDR3 region has the DNA TGCAGTGCTAGGAGGGCGGGACCGACGGTCAACTTC. The chain recombines TRBV20-1 with TRBJ2-7; perhaps TRBD2 as D (6 bases). Per germline, CDR1 DFQATT and CDR2 SNEGSKA (reference sequence). The CDR3 has 12 residues.